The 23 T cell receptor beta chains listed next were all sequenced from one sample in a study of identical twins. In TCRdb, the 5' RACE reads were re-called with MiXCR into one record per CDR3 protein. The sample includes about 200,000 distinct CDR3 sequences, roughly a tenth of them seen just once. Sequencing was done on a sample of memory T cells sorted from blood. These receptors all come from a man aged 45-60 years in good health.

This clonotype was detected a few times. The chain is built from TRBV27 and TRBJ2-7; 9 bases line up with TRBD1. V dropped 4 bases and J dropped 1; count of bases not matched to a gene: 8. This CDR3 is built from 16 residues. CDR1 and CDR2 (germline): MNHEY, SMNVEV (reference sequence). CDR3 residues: CASSSHRQGESYEQYF. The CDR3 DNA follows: TGTGCCAGCAGTTCCCATCGACAGGGGGAATCCTACGAGCAGTACTTC.

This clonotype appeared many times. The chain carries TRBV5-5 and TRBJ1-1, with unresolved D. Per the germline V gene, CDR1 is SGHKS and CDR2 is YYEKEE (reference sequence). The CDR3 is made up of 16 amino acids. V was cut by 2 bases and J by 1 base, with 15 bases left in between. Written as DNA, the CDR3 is TGTGCCAGCAGCTTATCCGGACGAGGAGGGAACACTGAAGCTTTCTTT. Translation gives CASSLSGRGGNTEAFF.

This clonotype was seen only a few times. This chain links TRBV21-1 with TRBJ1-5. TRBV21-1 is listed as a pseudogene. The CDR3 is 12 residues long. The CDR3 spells CASSKDNQPQHF. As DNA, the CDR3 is TGTGCCAGCAGCAAAGACAATCAGCCCCAGCATTTT.

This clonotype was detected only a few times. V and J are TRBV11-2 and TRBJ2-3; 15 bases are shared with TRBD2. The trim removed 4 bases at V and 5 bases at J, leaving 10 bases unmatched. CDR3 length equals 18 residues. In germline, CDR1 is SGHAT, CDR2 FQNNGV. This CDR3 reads CASSYGTSGRRRGDTQYF. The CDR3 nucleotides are TGTGCCAGCAGCTACGGGACTAGCGGGAGGAGGAGGGGAGATACGCAGTATTTT.

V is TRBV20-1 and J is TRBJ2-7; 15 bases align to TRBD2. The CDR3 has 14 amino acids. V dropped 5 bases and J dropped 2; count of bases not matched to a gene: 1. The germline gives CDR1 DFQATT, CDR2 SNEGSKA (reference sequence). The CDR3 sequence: CSAGLAGGTYEQYF. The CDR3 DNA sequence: TGCAGTGCTGGACTAGCGGGAGGGACCTACGAGCAGTACTTC.

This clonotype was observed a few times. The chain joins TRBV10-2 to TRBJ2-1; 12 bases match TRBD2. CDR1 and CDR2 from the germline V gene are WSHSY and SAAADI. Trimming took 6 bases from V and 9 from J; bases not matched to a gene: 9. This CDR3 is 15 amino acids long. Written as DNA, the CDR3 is TGCGCCAGCAGGGGCCTAGCGGGGGGGCCGATTGAGCAGTTCTTC. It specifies CASRGLAGGPIEQFF.

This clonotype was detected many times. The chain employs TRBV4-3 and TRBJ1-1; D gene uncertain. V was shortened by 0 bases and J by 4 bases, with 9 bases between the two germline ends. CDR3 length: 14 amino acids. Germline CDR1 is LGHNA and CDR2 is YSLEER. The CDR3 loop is CASSQEPRRTEAFF. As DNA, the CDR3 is TGCGCCAGCAGCCAAGAGCCTAGGCGCACTGAAGCTTTCTTT.

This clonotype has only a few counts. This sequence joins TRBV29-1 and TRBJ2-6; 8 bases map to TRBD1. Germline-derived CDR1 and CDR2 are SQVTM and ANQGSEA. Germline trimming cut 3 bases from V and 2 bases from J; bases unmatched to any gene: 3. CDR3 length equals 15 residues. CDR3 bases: TGCAGCGTTGAGACAGGGGTGACTGGGGCCAACGTCCTGACTTTC. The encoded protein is CSVETGVTGANVLTF.

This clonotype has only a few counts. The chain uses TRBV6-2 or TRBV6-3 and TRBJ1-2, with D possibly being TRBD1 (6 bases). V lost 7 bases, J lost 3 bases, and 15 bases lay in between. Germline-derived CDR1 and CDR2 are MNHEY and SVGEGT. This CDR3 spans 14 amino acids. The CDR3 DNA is TGTGCCAGCAACCCGACAGGCGGTTACTATGGCTACACCTTC. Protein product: CASNPTGGYYGYTF.

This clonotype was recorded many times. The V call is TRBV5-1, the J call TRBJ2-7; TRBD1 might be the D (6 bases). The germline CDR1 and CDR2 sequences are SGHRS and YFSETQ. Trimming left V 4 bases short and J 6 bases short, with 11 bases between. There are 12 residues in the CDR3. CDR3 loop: CASSQPGVEQYF. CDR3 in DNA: TGCGCCAGCAGCCAGCCAGGGGTCGAGCAGTACTTC.

The CDR3 loop is CASSFTGSNEKLFF. CDR3 nucleotide sequence: TGTGCCAGCAGTTTCACAGGGTCCAATGAAAAACTGTTTTTT. This sequence joins TRBV12-3 or TRBV12-4 and TRBJ1-4; TRBD1 is a possible D gene (6 bases). With 3 bases removed from V and 5 bases from J, the gap between germline ends came to 10 bases. The CDR3 has 14 amino acids.

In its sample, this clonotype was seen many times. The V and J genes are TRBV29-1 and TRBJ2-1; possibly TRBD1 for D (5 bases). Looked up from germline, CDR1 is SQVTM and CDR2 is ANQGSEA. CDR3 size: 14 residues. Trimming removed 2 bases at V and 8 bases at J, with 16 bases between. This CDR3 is CSVEPMPGNDEQFF. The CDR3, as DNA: TGCAGCGTTGAACCGATGCCAGGGAACGATGAGCAGTTCTTC.

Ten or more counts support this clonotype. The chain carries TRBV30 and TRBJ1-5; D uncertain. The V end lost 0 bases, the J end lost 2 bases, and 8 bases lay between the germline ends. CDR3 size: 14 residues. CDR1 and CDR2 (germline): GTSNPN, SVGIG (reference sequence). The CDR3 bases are TGTGCCTGGAGTGTACTGGACGGCAATCAGCCCCAGCATTTT. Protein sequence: CAWSVLDGNQPQHF.

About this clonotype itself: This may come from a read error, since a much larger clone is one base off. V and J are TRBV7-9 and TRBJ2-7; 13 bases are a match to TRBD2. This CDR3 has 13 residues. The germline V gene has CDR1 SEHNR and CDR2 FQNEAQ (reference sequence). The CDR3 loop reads CATGLAGSGELYF. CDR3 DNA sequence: TGTGCCACGGGACTAGCGGGATCTGGTGAGCTGTACTTC.

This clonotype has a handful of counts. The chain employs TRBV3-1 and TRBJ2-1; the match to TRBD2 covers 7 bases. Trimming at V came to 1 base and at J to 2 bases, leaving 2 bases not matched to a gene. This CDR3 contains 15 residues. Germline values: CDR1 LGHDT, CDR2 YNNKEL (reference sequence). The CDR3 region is CASSQGGGTYNEQFF. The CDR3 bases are TGTGCCAGCAGCCAAGGCGGGGGTACCTACAATGAGCAGTTCTTC.

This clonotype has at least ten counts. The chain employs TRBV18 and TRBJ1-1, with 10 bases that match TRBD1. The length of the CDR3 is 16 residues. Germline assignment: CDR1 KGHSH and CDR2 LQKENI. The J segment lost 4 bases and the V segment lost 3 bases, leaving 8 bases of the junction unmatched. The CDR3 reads CASSPSTGGIGTEAFF. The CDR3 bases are TGTGCCAGCTCACCTTCGACAGGGGGCATTGGCACTGAAGCTTTCTTT.

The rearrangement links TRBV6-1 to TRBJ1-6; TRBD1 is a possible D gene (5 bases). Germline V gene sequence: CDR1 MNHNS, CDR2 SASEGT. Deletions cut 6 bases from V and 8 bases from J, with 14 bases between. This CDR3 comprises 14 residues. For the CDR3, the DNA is TGTGCCAGCAGCCCTCAGGGTCGACATTCACCCCTCCACTTT. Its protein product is CASSPQGRHSPLHF.

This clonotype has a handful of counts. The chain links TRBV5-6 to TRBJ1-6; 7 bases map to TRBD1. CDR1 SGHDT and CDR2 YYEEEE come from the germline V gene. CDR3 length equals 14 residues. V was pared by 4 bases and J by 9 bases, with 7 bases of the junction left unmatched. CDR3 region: CASSLRGEGSPLHF. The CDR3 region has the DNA TGTGCCAGCAGCCTCAGGGGGGAGGGTTCACCCCTCCACTTT.

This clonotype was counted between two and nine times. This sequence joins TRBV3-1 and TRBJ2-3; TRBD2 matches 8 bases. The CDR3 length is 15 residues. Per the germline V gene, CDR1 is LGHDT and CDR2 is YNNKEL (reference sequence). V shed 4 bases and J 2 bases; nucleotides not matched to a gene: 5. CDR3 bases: TGTGCCAGCAGCCCCCGGGAGGGCCTCACAGATACGCAGTATTTT. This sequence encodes CASSPREGLTDTQYF.

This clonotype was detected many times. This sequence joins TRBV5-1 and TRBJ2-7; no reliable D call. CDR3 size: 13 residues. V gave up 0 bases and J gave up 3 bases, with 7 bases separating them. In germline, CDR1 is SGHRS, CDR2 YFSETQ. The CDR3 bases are TGCGCCAGCAGCTTGGGAGACGGCTACGAGCAGTACTTC. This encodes CASSLGDGYEQYF.

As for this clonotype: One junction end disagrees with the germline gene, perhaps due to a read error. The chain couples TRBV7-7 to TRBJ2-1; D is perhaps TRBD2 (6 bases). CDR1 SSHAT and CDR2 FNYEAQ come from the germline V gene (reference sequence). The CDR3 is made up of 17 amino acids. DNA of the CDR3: TGTGCTAGCAGCCTAGCGTCGGGACCGAGCTCCTACAATGAGCAGTTCTTC. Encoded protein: CASSLASGPSSYNEQFF.

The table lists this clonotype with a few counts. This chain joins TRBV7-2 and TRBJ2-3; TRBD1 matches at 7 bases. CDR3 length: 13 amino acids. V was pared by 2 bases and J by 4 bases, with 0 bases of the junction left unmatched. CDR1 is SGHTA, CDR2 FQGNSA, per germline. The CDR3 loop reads CASSLQGADTQYF. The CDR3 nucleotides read TGTGCCAGCAGCTTACAGGGGGCAGATACGCAGTATTTT.

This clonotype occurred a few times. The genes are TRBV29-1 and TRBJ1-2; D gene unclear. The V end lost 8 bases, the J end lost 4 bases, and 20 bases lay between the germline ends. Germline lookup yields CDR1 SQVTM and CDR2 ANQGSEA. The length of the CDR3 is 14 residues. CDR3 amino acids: CSLPQEPSSYGYTF. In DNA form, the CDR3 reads TGCAGCCTTCCGCAAGAGCCCTCTAGCTATGGCTACACCTTC.